Listed below are T cell receptor beta chains from one sample, sequenced in a study of CXCR3-negative and CXCR3-positive naive CD8 T cells. TCRdb reanalyzed the 5' RACE reads and collapses them to one entry per CDR3 protein, without DNA. In all, the sample yields 75,000 to 90,000 distinct CDR3 sequences. The sample taken for sequencing was naive CXCR3+ CD8+ T cells from blood. The origin of the receptors is a human donor in good health. Some clones in this sample may be carry-over from other donors' samples. The CDR3 runs from the conserved cysteine through the conserved F or W. The order of the fields is V gene, J gene, clone size, CDR3 protein. Part of the rows lack a size; the others show once, few, many or a class for expanded clones.

v_gene: TRBV29-1; j_gene: TRBJ2-1; abundance: .; CDR3aa: CSVEKAYGYNEQFF
v_gene: TRBV7-6; j_gene: TRBJ2-5; abundance: .; CDR3aa: CASSLAGAGAWQETQYF
v_gene: TRBV29-1; j_gene: TRBJ2-2; abundance: medium-sized; CDR3aa: CSVTGDTGELFF
v_gene: TRBV7-2; j_gene: TRBJ2-1; abundance: .; CDR3aa: CASSLWPYNEQFF
v_gene: TRBV28; j_gene: TRBJ2-2; abundance: .; CDR3aa: CASTSLSGTASNTGELFF
v_gene: TRBV5-1; j_gene: TRBJ2-7; abundance: .; CDR3aa: CASSLHRLAREQYF
v_gene: TRBV10-3; j_gene: TRBJ2-7; abundance: .; CDR3aa: CASMGQDYEQYF
v_gene: TRBV4-2; j_gene: TRBJ2-1; abundance: .; CDR3aa: CASSQGGAYNEQFF
v_gene: TRBV7-9; j_gene: TRBJ2-7; abundance: .; CDR3aa: CASSPGTSGGIAPGYPYEQYF
v_gene: TRBV4-1; j_gene: TRBJ2-3; abundance: .; CDR3aa: CASSQGSNPTDTQYF
v_gene: TRBV29-1; j_gene: TRBJ1-2; abundance: .; CDR3aa: CSVREAGGYGYTF
v_gene: TRBV6-5; j_gene: TRBJ2-2; abundance: .; CDR3aa: CASSYGGNTGELFF
v_gene: TRBV2; j_gene: TRBJ2-1; abundance: .; CDR3aa: CASPPSGGDYNEQFF
v_gene: TRBV9; j_gene: TRBJ2-3; abundance: .; CDR3aa: CASSVAAGAPSTDTQYF
v_gene: TRBV28; j_gene: TRBJ2-7; abundance: .; CDR3aa: CASSLAGVIYEQYF
v_gene: TRBV4-3; j_gene: TRBJ2-1; abundance: .; CDR3aa: CASSPIRQGGSNEQFF
v_gene: TRBV13; j_gene: TRBJ2-7; abundance: .; CDR3aa: CASSQGTGGLFEQYF
v_gene: TRBV15; j_gene: TRBJ2-1; abundance: .; CDR3aa: CATSNPGRGTTYNEQFF
v_gene: TRBV7-3; j_gene: TRBJ2-7; abundance: .; CDR3aa: CASSSKQGHEQYF
v_gene: TRBV4-1; j_gene: TRBJ2-3; abundance: .; CDR3aa: CASSQSPGQGVTDTQYF